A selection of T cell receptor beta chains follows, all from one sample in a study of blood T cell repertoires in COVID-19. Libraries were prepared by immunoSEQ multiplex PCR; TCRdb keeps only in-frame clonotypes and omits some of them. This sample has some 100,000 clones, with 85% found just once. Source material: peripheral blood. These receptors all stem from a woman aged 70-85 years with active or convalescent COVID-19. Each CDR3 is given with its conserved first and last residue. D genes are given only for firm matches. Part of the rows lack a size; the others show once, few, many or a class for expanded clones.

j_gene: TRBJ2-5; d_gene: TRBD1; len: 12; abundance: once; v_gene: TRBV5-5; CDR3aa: CASSGTAETQYF; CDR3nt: TGTGCCAGCTCCGGGACAGCAGAGACCCAGTACTTC
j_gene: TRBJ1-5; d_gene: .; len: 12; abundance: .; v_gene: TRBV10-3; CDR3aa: CAIGAGNQPQHF; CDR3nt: TGTGCCATCGGGGCGGGCAATCAGCCCCAGCATTTT
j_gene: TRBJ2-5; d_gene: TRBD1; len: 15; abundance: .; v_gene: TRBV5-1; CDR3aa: CASSSGTGGEETQYF; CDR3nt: TGCGCCAGCAGCTCCGGGACAGGGGGGGAAGAGACCCAGTACTTC
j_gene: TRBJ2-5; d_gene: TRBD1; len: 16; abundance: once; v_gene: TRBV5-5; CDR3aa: CASSRHLKTGEETQYF; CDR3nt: TGTGCCAGCAGCCGCCACCTCAAGACAGGGGAAGAGACCCAGTACTTC
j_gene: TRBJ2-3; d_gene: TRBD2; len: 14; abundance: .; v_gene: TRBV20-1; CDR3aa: CSASPSGRTDTQYF; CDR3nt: TGCAGTGCTAGTCCCAGCGGGAGGACAGATACGCAGTATTTT
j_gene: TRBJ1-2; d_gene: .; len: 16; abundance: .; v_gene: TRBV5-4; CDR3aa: CASSSQREGQGGGYTF; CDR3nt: TGTGCCAGCAGCTCCCAACGAGAGGGGCAGGGAGGCGGCTACACCTTC
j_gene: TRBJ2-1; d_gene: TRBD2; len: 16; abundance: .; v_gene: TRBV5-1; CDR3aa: CASSSGGGTLYNEQFF; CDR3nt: TGCGCCAGCAGCTCCGGGGGGGGGACCCTTTACAATGAGCAGTTCTTC
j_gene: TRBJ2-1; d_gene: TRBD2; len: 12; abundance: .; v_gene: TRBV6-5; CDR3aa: CASIGGGNEQFF; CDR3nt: TGTGCCAGCATCGGCGGGGGGAATGAGCAGTTCTTC
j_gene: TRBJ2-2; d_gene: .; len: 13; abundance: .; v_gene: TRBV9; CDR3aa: CASSVVGGGELFF; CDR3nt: TGTGCCAGCAGCGTAGTTGGAGGCGGGGAGCTGTTTTTT
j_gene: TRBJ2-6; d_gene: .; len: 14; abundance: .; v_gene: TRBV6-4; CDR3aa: CANNRATGANVLTF; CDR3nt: TGTGCCAATAACAGGGCTACTGGGGCCAACGTCCTGACTTTC
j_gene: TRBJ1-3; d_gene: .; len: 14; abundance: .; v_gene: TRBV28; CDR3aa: CASSFELRGGTIYF; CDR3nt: TGTGCCAGCAGTTTCGAACTCCGGGGAGGCACCATATATTTT
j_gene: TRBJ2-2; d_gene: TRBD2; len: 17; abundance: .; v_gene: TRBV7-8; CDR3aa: CASSPLGGGSNTGELFF; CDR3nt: TGTGCCAGCAGCCCTTTGGGCGGGGGGTCGAACACCGGGGAGCTGTTTTTT
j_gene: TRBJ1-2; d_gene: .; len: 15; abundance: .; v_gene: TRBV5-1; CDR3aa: CASSIGGNNNYGYTF; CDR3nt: TGCGCCAGCAGCATCGGGGGGAATAATAACTATGGCTACACCTTC
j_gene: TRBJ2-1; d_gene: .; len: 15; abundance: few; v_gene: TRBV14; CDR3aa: CASSQLLSSYNEQFF; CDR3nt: TGTGCCAGCAGCCAACTTCTTAGCTCCTACAATGAGCAGTTCTTC
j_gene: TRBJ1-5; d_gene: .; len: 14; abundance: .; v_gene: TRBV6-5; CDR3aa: CASMKGGSNQPQHF; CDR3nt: TGTGCCAGCATGAAGGGGGGGAGCAATCAGCCCCAGCATTTT
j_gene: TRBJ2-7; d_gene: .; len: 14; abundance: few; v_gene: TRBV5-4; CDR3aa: CASKRQEAPYEQYF; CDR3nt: TGTGCCAGCAAGAGACAGGAAGCTCCCTACGAGCAGTACTTC
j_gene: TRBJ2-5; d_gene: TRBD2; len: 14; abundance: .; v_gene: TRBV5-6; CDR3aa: CASSLREGKETQYF; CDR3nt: TGTGCCAGCAGCTTGAGGGAGGGGAAAGAGACCCAGTACTTC
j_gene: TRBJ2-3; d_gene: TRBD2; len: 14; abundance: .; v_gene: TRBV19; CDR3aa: CASSGGAYTDTQYF; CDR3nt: TGTGCCAGTAGCGGGGGGGCTTACACAGATACGCAGTATTTT
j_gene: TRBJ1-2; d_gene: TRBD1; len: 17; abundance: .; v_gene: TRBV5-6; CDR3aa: CASSRRQGASPNYGYTF; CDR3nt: TGTGCCAGCAGTCGGAGACAGGGGGCGAGTCCCAACTATGGCTACACCTTC
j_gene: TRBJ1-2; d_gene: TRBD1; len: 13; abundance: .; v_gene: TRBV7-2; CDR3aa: CASSPDRLYGYTF; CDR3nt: TGTGCCAGCAGCCCGGACAGGCTCTATGGCTACACCTTC
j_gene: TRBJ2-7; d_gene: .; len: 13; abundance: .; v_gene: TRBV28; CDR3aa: CASSLSQTYEQYF; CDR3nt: TGTGCCAGCAGTTTATCCCAAACCTACGAGCAGTACTTC
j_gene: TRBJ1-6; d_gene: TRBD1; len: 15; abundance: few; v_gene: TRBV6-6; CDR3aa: CASSLGQGYNSPLHF; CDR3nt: TGTGCCAGCAGTCTAGGACAGGGGTATAATTCACCCCTCCACTTT
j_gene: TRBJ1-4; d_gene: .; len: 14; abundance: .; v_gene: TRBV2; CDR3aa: CASSAAQSGEKLFF; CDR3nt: TGTGCCAGCAGTGCTGCACAGTCTGGTGAAAAACTGTTTTTT
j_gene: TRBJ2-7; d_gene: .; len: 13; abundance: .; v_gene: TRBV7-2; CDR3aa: CASAAGQLLEQYF; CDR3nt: TGTGCCAGCGCCGCGGGGCAGCTTCTCGAGCAGTACTTC
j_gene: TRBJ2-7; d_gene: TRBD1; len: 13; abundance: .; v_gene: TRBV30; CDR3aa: CAWNLGQGYEQYF; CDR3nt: TGTGCCTGGAACTTGGGACAGGGGTACGAGCAGTACTTC
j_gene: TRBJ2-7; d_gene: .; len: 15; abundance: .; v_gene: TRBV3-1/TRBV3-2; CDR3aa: CASSLTYRAVYEQYF; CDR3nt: TGTGCCAGCAGCCTAACTTACAGGGCCGTCTACGAGCAGTACTTC
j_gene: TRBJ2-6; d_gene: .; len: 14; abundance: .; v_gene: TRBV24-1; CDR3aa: CATSGRSGANVLTF; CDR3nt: TGTGCCACCAGTGGGAGGTCCGGGGCCAACGTCCTGACTTTC
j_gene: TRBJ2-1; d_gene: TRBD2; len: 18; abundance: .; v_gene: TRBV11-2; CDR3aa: CASSSLPGTSGSYNEQFF; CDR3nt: TGTGCCAGCAGCTCCCTACCCGGGACTAGCGGGTCCTACAATGAGCAGTTCTTC
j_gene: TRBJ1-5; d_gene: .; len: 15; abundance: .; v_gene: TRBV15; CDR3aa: CATSRGRQTNQPQHF; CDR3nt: TGTGCCACCAGCAGAGGCCGGCAGACTAATCAGCCCCAGCATTTT
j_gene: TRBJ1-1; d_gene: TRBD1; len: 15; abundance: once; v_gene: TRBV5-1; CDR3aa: CASSQGQGAWTEAFF; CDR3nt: TGCGCCAGCAGCCAGGGACAGGGGGCTTGGACTGAAGCTTTCTTT
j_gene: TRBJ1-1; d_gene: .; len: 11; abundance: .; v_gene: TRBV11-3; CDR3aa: CASSPNTEAFF; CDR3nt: TGTGCCAGTTCTCCGAACACTGAAGCTTTCTTT
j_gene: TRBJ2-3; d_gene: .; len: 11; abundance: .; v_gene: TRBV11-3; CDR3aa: CASRGADTQYF; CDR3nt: TGTGCCAGCAGGGGAGCAGATACGCAGTATTTT
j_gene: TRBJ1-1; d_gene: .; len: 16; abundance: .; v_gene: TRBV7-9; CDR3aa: CASSLASLSQNTEAFF; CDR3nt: TGTGCCAGCAGCTTAGCCTCATTAAGCCAGAACACTGAAGCTTTCTTT
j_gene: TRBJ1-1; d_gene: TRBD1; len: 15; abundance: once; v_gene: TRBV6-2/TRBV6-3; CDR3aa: CASSYESGGRTEAFF; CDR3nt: TGTGCCAGCAGTTACGAGTCAGGGGGAAGAACTGAAGCTTTCTTT
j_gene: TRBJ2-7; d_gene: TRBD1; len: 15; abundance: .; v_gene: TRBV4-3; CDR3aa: CASSQAPDRVLEQYF; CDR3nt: TGCGCCAGCAGCCAAGCCCCGGACAGGGTCCTCGAGCAGTACTTC
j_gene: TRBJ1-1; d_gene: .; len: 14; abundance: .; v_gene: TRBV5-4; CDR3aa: CASSFRHGDTEAFF; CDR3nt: TGTGCCAGCAGCTTTCGGCACGGGGACACTGAAGCTTTCTTT
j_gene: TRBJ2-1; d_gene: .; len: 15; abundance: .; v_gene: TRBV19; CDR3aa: CASSIVGAAVNEQFF; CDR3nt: TGTGCCAGTAGTATAGTTGGGGCAGCTGTGAATGAGCAGTTCTTC
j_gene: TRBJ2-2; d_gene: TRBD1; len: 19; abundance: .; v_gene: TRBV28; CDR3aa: CASSPTGTGANINTGELFF; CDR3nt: TGTGCCAGCAGTCCCACAGGCACAGGGGCGAATATCAACACCGGGGAGCTGTTTTTT
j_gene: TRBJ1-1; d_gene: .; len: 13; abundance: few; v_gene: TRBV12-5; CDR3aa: CASGLGVNTEAFF; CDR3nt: TGTGCTAGTGGTTTGGGAGTGAACACTGAAGCTTTCTTT
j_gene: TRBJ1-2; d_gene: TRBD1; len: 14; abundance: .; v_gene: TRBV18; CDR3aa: CASSGTGADYGYTF; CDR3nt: TGTGCCAGCTCCGGGACAGGGGCGGACTATGGCTACACCTTC
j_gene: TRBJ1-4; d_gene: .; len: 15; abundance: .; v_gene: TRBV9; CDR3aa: CASSGAGTTNEKLFF; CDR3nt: TGTGCCAGCAGCGGGGCAGGAACAACTAATGAAAAACTGTTTTTT
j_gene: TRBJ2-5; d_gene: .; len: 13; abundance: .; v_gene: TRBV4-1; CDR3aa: CASSPQFPETQYF; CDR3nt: TGCGCCAGCAGCCCACAATTTCCGGAGACCCAGTACTTC
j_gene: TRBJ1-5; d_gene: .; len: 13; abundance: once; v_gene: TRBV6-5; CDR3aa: CATIYRGNQPQHF; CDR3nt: TGTGCCACGATTTACAGGGGCAATCAGCCCCAGCATTTT
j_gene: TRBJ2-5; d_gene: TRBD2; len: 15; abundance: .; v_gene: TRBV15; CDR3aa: CATSRGDREGETQYF; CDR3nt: TGTGCCACCAGCAGAGGCGACCGGGAGGGGGAGACCCAGTACTTC
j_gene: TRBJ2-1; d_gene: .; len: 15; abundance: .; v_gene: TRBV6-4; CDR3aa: CASSDSVSPYNEQFF; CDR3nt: TGTGCCAGCAGTGACTCGGTGAGCCCCTACAATGAGCAGTTCTTC
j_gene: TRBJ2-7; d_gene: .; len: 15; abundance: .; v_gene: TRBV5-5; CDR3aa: CASSDPGLYSYEQYF; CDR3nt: TGTGCCAGCAGCGATCCGGGACTCTACTCCTACGAGCAGTACTTC
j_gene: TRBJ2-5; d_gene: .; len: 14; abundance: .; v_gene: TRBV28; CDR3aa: CASSPRGKEETQYF; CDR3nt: TGTGCCAGCAGCCCGCGGGGCAAAGAAGAGACCCAGTACTTC
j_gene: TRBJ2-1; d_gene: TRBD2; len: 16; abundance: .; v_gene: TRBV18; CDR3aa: CASSPPSSGRGNEQFF; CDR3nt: TGTGCCAGCTCACCACCCTCTAGCGGGAGAGGCAATGAGCAGTTCTTC
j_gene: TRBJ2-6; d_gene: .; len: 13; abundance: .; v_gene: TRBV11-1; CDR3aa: CASASAGANVLTF; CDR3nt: TGTGCCAGCGCTAGCGCTGGGGCCAACGTCCTGACTTTC
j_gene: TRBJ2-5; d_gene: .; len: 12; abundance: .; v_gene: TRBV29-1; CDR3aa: CSGKTGSETQYF; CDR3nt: TGCAGCGGAAAAACAGGGTCAGAGACCCAGTACTTC
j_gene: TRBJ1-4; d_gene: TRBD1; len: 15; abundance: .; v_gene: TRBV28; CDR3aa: CASSSTGGGGEKLFF; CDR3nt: TGTGCCAGCAGTTCCACAGGGGGAGGTGGTGAAAAACTGTTTTTT
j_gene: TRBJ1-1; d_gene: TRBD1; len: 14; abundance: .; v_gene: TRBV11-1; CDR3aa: CASSSSTGVTEAFF; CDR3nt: TGTGCCAGCAGCAGCTCGACAGGGGTGACTGAAGCTTTCTTT
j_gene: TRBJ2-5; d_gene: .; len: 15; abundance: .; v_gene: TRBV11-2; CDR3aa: CASSLFPTRQETQYF; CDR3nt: TGTGCCAGCAGCTTATTCCCAACTAGACAAGAGACCCAGTACTTC
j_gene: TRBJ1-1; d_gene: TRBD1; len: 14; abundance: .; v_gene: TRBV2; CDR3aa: CASSGLGQGAEAFF; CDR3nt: TGTGCCAGCAGTGGTCTTGGACAGGGGGCTGAAGCTTTCTTT
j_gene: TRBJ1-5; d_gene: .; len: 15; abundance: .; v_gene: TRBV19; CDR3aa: CASSPALGSNQPQHF; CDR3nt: TGTGCCAGTAGTCCCGCCCTGGGCAGCAATCAGCCCCAGCATTTT